Here is one TCR beta chain with its context. Antigen specificity is unknown. The junction and the germline gene differ at one end; a read error may be behind it. The data were obtained in a study of shared clonotypes between healthy human individuals. Broader study findings: Collection of samples was limited to blood; tissue repertoires likely differ. The genetic and exposure-history diversity represented was limited by few donors.

DNA input for the unsorted PBMC replicate PCRs was about 0.3 ug, 31,000 or so T cell genomes. The table came from immunoSEQ multiplex PCR; TCRdb's copy has only in-frame clones and leaves some out. The table shows about 87,000 clones, with about 45% occurring only once. Sequences were obtained from PBMCs. The receptor was derived from a woman in her thirties or forties in good health. Some clones in this sample may be carry-over from other donors' samples.

The CDR3 is CASSTGGEGSMNTEALF. CDR3 bases: TGTGCCAGCAGTACAGGGGGCGAGGGCAGCATGAACACTGAAGCTCTCTTT. The chain has TRBV25-1 and TRBJ1-1; 9 nucleotides match TRBD1. The CDR3 runs 17 residues. CDR1 is MGHDK, CDR2 SYGVNS, per germline. The full variable domain, its missing parts supplied by reference TRBV25-1 and TRBJ1-1, is EADIYQTPRYLVIGTGKKITLECSQTMGHDKMYWYQQDPGMELHLIHYSYGVNSTEKGDLSSESTVSRIRTEHFPLTLESARPSHTSQYLCASSTGGEGSMNTEALFGQGTRLTVV.